This T cell receptor beta chain came from a study of spatial heterogeneity in lung cancer. Study-wide context: Untreated early-stage non-small cell lung cancer patients, approximately 76 in total, were the donors.

The CDR3 runs 14 residues. V was cut by 4 bases and J by 4 bases, with 14 bases left in between. The germline CDR1 and CDR2 sequences are SQVTM and ANQGSEA. This clonotype was counted at least ten times. Time point of the sample: blood at routine non-recurrence follow-up after resection. Unsorted tumor, nontumor lung tissue or cryopreserved PBMC supplied the whole RNA. TCR cDNA molecules each carried a unique molecular identifier. Via MiXCR, TCRdb re-called the 5' RACE reads, giving one row per CDR3 protein. The sample contains 110,000 or so distinct CDR3 sequences, 10% to 13% of which appear only once.

Material: PBMCs, obtained at follow-up. The genes are TRBV29-1 and TRBJ1-3, with D unresolved. This receptor was identified in a female donor with early-stage non-small cell lung cancer. This chain's CDR3 is CSVAGKSGGNTIYF. The CDR3 DNA reads TGCAGCGTTGCGGGGAAGTCGGGAGGAAACACCATATATTTT.